This T cell receptor (beta chain) appears in the sequencing data of a study of T-cell reconstitution after alpha-beta-depleted transplantation in children. This clonotype was detected only a few times. V lost 6 bases, J lost 2 bases, and 14 bases lay in between. Germline-derived CDR1 and CDR2 are DFQATT and SNEGSKA (reference sequence). This CDR3 region has 13 residues. This sample's TCRbeta library carried unique molecular identifier barcodes. TCRdb recomputed calls from the PCR reads with MiXCR, one row per CDR3 protein. The sample yields 240,000 or so distinct CDR3 sequences, 12% seen once. The material was PBMCs from the stem cell graft donor, obtained from the stem cell graft. The J gene is TRBJ2-7, the V gene TRBV20-1, with D perhaps being TRBD1 or TRBD2 (6 bases each). The receptor was derived from a human donor who donated a stem cell graft to a child with acute lymphoblastic leukemia. This CDR3 reads CSAAGTSAYEQYF. The DNA of the CDR3 is TGCAGTGCCGCGGGGACATCGGCCTACGAGCAGTACTTC.